The present TCR beta chain was sequenced within a study of CXCR3-negative and CXCR3-positive naive CD8 T cells. To note about this clonotype: Its specificity is not known.

The V gene's germline CDR1 is SQVTM and CDR2 ANQGSEA. There are 11 residues in the CDR3. Regarding the study as a whole: CXCR3-positive naive cells carried more hydrophobic TRB CDR3s than CXCR3-negative naive cells did. TCR interaction strength was inferred from TRB CDR3 physicochemistry, as CD5 matched across naive subsets. Naive cells used TRBV-TRBJ genes in much the same way whether CXCR3-negative or CXCR3-positive; memory cells did not.

Definition of naive CD8+ T cells rested on a CD45RO-CCR7+CD27+CD95- profile. 5' RACE with UMI labels generated the TRB cDNA libraries. TCRdb re-called the 5' RACE reads; one entry per CDR3 protein, DNA not given. The sample table includes tens of thousands of distinct CDR3 sequences. The clonotype comes from a human donor in good health. Some clones in this sample may be carry-over from other donors' samples. The sample taken for sequencing was naive CXCR3+ CD8+ T cells from blood. Described subset: CD45RO-CCR7+CD27+CD95- naive CD8+ T cells expressing CXCR3 (TNR3+). The rearrangement joins TRBV29-1 to TRBJ2-7. The CDR3 spells CSATDWAEQYF.